This T cell receptor (beta chain) was sequenced for a study of blood T cell repertoires in COVID-19. Study-level information: PBMCs, B-cell-depleted T cells, or T cells provided the cDNA or gDNA that made up the material.

Methods used by the authors: Estimation of nucleated cell counts relied on the amplification of reference gene primers. Measured with immunoSEQ multiplex PCR; TCRdb has only the in-frame clones, and not every one. The DNA was the basis for D and trimming; V, J and clone size are from that table. This table holds 37,000 or so clones, 85% found once. Germline values: CDR1 MNHEY, CDR2 SVGEGT. The CDR3 has 13 residues. The V end lost 1 base, the J end lost 7 bases, and 8 bases lay between the germline ends. V gene TRBV6-2 or TRBV6-3 combines with J gene TRBJ1-5, with D hard to call. This receptor was obtained from a human donor in a cohort sampled during active COVID-19. Sequenced input: peripheral blood. The CDR3 is CASSYLAGQPQHF. The CDR3 DNA sequence: TGTGCCAGCAGTTACTTAGCCGGGCAGCCCCAGCATTTT.